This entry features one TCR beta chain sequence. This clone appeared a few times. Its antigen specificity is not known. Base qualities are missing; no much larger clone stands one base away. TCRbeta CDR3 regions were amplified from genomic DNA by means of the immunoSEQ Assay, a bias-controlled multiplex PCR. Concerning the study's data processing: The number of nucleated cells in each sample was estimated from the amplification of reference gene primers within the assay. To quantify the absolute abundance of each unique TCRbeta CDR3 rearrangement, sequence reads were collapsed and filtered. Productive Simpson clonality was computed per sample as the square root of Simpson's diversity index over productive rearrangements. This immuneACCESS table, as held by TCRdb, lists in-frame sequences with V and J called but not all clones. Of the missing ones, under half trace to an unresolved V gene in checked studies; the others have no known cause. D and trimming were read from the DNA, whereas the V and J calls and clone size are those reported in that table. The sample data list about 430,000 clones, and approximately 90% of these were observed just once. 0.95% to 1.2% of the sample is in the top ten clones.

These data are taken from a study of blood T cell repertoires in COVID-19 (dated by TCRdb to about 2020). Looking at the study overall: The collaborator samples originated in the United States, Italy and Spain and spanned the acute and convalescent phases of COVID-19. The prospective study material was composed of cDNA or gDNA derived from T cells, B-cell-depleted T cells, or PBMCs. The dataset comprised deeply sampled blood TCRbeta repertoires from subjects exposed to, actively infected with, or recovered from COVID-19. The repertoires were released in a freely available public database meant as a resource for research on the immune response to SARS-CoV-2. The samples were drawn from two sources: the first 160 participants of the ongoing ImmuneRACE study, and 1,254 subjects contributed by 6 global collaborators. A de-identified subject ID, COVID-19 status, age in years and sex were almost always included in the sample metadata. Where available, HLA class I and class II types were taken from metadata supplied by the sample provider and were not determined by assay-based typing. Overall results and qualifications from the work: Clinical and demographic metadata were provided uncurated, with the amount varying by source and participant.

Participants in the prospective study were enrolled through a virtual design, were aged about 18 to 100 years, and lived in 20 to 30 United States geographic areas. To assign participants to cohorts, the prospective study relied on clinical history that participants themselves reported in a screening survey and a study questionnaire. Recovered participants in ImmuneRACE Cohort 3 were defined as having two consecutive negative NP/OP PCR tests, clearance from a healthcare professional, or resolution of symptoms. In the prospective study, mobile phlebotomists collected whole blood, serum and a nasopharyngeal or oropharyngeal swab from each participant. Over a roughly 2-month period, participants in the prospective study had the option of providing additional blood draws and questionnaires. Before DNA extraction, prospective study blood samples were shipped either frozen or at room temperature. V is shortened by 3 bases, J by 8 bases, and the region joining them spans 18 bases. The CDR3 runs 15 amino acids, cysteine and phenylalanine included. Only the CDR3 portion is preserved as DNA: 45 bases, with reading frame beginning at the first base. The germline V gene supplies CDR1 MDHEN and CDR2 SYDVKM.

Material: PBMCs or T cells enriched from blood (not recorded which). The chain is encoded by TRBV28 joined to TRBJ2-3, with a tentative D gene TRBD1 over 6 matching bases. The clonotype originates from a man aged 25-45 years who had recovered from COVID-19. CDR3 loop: CASSLERTAPGTQYF. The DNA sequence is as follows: TGTGCCAGCAGTTTGGAGAGGACAGCCCCAGGTACGCAGTATTTT.